Sequencing of this T cell receptor beta chain was carried out in a study of blood T cell repertoires in COVID-19 (dated by TCRdb to 2020 to 2022). Broadly, across the study: Samples from collaborators originated in the United States, Italy and Spain and spanned both the acute and convalescent phases of COVID-19. The material from the prospective study consisted of cDNA or gDNA derived from T cells, B-cell-depleted T cells, or PBMCs. Deeply sampled blood TCRbeta repertoires from subjects exposed to, actively infected with, or recovered from COVID-19 were included in the dataset. The repertoires were released in a freely available public database meant as a resource for research on the immune response to SARS-CoV-2. Samples came from the ongoing ImmuneRACE study (first 160 participants) plus 1,254 subjects from 6 global collaborators. Sample metadata almost always included a de-identified subject ID, COVID-19 status, age in years and sex. Where available, HLA class I and class II types were obtained from metadata supplied by the sample provider rather than from assay-based typing.

V is trimmed back by 6 bases and J by 8 bases, and the junction contains 10 bases that no gene match accounts for. The germline V gene (reference sequence) provides CDR1 SEHNR and CDR2 FQNEAQ. The CDR3 measures 14 amino acids from cysteine to phenylalanine. The only DNA kept is the CDR3, 42 bases in frame from the first base. The immunoSEQ Assay, a bias-controlled multiplex PCR, was used to amplify TCRbeta CDR3 regions from genomic DNA. From the authors' description of their analysis: The number of nucleated cells in each sample was estimated from the amplification of reference gene primers within the assay. To quantify the absolute abundance of each unique TCRbeta CDR3 rearrangement, sequence reads were collapsed and filtered. For each sample, productive Simpson clonality was calculated as the square root of Simpson's diversity index across productive rearrangements. The clones in this table, taken by TCRdb from immuneACCESS, are in-frame only. Not every clone is retained; where verified, under half of the shortfall comes from an unresolved V gene, and the cause of the rest is unknown. That table is the source of V, J and clone size, and D and trimming were worked out from the DNA. The sample records about 99,000 clones, more than 80% of which are singletons. The ten most abundant clones make up 12% of the sample.

A remark on this clone: There is no known antigen for this receptor. Nothing much larger sits one base from this clone, and base qualities are not available.

The collaborating institutions used their own protocols to collect whole blood in K2EDTA tubes. For TCRbeta analysis, collaborators shipped samples as frozen whole blood, isolated PBMCs, or DNA extracted from either of those sample types. Overall results and qualifications from the work: The quantity of clinical and demographic metadata differed by source and by participant and was supplied without curation.

This receptor was identified in a human donor in a cohort sampled during active COVID-19. The sequencing sample was made of peripheral blood. The chain was built from TRBV7-9 and TRBJ1-2; 9 junctional bases match TRBD1. The sequenced DNA: TGTGCCAGCAGTTTCGAGGGGACAGGGCGAGGCTACACCTTC. Its translation reads: CASSFEGTGRGYTF.